This T cell receptor (beta chain) was documented in a study of T cell responses to AZD1222 COVID-19 vaccine. General observations from the study: Baseline seropositivity occurred in only 5 to 7 AZD1222 recipients. Reportedly, nearly half the spike-specific TCRs target unmutated variant regions. Clonal diversity was possibly underestimated, and white British individuals and females predominated among donors.

On this clone itself: The antigen remains undetermined.

Generated by immunoSEQ multiplex PCR, the TCRdb table keeps only in-frame clones and is missing some. The top ten hold more than 15% of the sample, which has about 75,000 clones, roughly 91% seen once. Combined were second doses at about 4 or about 12 weeks. The CDR3 totals 15 residues. Germline CDR1 is DFQATT and CDR2 is SNEGSKA (reference sequence). Trimming shortened V by 3 bases and J by 6 bases, and 19 bases separated the two germline ends. The receptor was derived from an adult who received the AZD1222 COVID-19 vaccine. Sequencing used peripheral blood, obtained 28 days after the second AZD1222 dose. V is TRBV20-1 and J is TRBJ2-3; no clear D gene. CDR3 loop: CSASSSWSGRDTQYF. The CDR3 coding sequence is TGCAGTGCTAGTAGTTCCTGGAGTGGGCGCGATACGCAGTATTTT.